The T cell receptor (beta chain) described here comes from a study of shared clonotypes between healthy human individuals. Only in-frame clones appear in the TCRdb table, and some are missing; sequencing was by immunoSEQ multiplex PCR. The sample yields fewer than 3 million clones, 92% seen once. CD4+ cells underwent separation, giving CD45RA+ naive and CD45RA-negative memory subsets. As to this clone: No antigen is known for it.

Study-wide points: Several donors held about 5% of naive CD4 clonotypes in common.

Deletions cut 5 bases from V and 3 bases from J, with 18 bases between. The CDR3 sequence is 16 residues long. Germline CDR1 is MNHEY and CDR2 is SMNVEV (reference sequence). This TCR came from a man between 18 and 35 years old in good health. Some clones in this sample may be carry-over from other donors' samples. Sequenced input: naive CD4+ T cells from PBMCs. Subset described: CD45RA+ positively selected. The chain couples TRBV27 to TRBJ2-3; the D is unclear. The CDR3 DNA sequence: TGTGCCAGCAGTCCTGCGTACTCCGATAATACAGATACGCAGTATTTT. It encodes CASSPAYSDNTDTQYF.